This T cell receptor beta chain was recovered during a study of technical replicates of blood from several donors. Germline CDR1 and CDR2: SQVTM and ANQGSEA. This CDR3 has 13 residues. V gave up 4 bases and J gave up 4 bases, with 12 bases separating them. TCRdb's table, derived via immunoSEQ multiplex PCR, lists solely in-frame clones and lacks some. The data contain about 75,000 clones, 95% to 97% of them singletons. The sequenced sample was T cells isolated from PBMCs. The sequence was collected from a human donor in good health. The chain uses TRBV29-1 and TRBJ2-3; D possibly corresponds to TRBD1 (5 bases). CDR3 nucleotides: TGCAGCGTTGCCAGGGCCGGTCCAGATACGCAGTATTTT. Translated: CSVARAGPDTQYF.